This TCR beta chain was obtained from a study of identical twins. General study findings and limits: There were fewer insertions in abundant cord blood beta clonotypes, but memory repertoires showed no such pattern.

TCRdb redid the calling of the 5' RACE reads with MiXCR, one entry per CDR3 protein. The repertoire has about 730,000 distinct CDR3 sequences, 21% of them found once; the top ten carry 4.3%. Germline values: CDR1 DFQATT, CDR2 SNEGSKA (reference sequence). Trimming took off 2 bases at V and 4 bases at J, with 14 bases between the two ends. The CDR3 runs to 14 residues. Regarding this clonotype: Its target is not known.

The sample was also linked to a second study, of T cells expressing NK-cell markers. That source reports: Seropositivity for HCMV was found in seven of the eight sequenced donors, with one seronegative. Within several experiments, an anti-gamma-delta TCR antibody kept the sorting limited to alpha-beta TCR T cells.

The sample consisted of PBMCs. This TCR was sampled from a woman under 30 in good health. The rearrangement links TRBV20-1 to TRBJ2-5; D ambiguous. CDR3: CSARSGSTGETQYF. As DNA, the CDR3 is TGCAGTGCTAGATCCGGCAGTACGGGAGAGACCCAGTACTTC.